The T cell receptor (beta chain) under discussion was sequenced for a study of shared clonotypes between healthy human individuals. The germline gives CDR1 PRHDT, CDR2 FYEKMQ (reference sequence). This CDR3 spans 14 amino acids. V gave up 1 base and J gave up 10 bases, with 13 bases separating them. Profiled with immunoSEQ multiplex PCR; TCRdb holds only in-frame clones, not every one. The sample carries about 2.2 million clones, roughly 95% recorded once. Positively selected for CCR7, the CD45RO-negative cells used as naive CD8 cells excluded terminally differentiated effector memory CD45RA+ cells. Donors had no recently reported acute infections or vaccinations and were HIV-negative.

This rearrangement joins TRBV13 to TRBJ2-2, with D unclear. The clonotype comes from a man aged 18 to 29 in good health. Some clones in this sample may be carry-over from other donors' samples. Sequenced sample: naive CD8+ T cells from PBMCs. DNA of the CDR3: TGTGCCAGCAGCTTAGCCCCCCTTTCTGAGGAGCTGTTTTTT. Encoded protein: CASSLAPLSEELFF.